This T cell receptor beta chain was identified in a study of blood T cells in healthy people across ages. Study results and limitations: Per million T cells, TCR beta diversity dropped about linearly as age rose.

In regard to this clonotype: No antigen is known for it.

Combining a sample-barcoded 5' primer with a J-beta primer mix, a second PCR ran for about 7 to 11 cycles. TCRdb redid the calling of the 5' RACE reads with MiXCR, one entry per CDR3 protein. The sample carries more than 600,000 distinct CDR3 sequences, about 25% recorded once. This CDR3 has 14 amino acids. V lost 5 bases, J lost 6 bases, and 5 bases stayed unmatched. CDR1 and CDR2 (germline): KGHDR, SFDVKD. These data were also filed under a second study, of T cells of mothers and their children. That report adds: In each mother, TCR beta CDR3 reads exceeded 10 million; in each child, they numbered a few million.

The chain has TRBV24-1 and TRBJ1-5; 8 nucleotides match TRBD1. Sequencing was carried out using blood. The clonotype comes from a boy under 18 in good health. The CDR3 DNA reads as TGTGCCACCAGTGGGCAGGGGGCGCGTCAGCCCCAGCATTTT. Translating it yields CATSGQGARQPQHF.